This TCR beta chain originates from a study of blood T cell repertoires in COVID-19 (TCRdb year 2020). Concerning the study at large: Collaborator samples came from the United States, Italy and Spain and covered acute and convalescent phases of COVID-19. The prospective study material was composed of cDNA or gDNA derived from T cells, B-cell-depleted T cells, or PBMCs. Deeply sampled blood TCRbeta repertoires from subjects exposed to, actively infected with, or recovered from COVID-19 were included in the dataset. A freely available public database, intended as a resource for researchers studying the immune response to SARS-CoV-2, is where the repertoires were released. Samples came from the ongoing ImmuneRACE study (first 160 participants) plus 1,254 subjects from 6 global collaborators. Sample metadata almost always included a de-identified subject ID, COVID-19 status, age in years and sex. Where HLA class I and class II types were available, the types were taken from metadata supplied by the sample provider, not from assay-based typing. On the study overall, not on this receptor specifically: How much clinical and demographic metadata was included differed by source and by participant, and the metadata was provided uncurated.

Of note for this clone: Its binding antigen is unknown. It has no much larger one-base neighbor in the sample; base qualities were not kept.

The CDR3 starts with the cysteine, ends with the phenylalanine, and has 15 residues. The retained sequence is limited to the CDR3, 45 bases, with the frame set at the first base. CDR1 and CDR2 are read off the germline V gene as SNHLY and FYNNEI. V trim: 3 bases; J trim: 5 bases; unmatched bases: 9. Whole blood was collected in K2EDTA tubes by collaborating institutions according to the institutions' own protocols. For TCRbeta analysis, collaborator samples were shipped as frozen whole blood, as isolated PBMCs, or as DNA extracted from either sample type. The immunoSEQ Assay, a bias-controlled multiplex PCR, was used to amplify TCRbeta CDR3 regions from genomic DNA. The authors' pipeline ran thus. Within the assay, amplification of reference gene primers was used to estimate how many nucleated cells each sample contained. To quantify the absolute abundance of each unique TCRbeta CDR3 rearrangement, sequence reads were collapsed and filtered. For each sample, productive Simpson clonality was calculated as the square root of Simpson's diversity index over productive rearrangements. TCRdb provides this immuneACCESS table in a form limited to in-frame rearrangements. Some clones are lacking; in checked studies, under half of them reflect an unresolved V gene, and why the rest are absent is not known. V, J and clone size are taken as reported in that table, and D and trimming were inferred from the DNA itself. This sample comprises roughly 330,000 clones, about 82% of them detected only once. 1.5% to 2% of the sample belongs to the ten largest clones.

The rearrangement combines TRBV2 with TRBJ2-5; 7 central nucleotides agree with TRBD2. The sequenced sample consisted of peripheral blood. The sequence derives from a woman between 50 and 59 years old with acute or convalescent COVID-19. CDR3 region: CASSDWGGNRETQYF. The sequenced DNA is TGTGCCAGCAGTGATTGGGGAGGGAACCGCGAGACCCAGTACTTC. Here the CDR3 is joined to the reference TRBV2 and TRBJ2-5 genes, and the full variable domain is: EPEVTQTPSHQVTQMGQEVILRCVPISNHLYFYWYRQILGQKVEFLVSFYNNEISEKSEIFDDQFSVERPDGSNFTLKIRSTKLEDSAMYFCASSDWGGNRETQYFGPGTRLLVL.